These T cell receptor beta chains were read from a single sample in a study of cytomegalovirus exposure and HLA in healthy donors. Generated by immunoSEQ multiplex PCR, the TCRdb table keeps only in-frame clones and is missing some. The sample carries around 150,000 clones, about four fifths recorded once. Sequencing was performed on PBMCs. All receptors come from a man aged 50 or older in good health and CMV-seropositive. Each CDR3 is given with its conserved first and last residue. A D gene is named only where the DNA matches it firmly. For some rows the clone size is stated as once, few or many, or as a class when expanded; others skip it.

d_call	v_call	clone_size	j_call	cdr3_aa	cdr3_nt
-	TRBV19	few	TRBJ2-2	CATSRRDQAGELFF	TGTGCCACCTCCCGGAGAGATCAAGCGGGGGAGCTGTTTTTT
-	TRBV28	-	TRBJ2-7	CASSGGGTATYEQYF	TGTGCCAGCAGCGGAGGAGGGACGGCTACCTACGAGCAGTACTTC
TRBD1	TRBV7-9	-	TRBJ1-1	CSSSLVRQGLNTEAFF	TGTTCCAGCAGCTTAGTACGACAGGGGTTGAACACTGAAGCTTTCTTT
-	TRBV7-9	-	TRBJ1-2	CASSSEAKYGYTF	TGTGCCAGCAGCTCGGAGGCGAAATATGGCTACACCTTC
-	TRBV5-1	-	TRBJ2-2	CASRFGGTNTGELFF	TGCGCCAGCCGATTTGGGGGGACGAACACCGGGGAGCTGTTTTTT
TRBD2	TRBV7-9	once	TRBJ2-3	CSSSPPSGSLWGTQYF	TGTTCCAGCAGCCCACCTAGCGGGAGCCTTTGGGGCACGCAGTATTTT
-	TRBV5-1	-	TRBJ2-3	CASRPGIRTDTQYF	TGCGCCAGCAGACCGGGAATTCGCACAGATACGCAGTATTTT
-	TRBV10-1	-	TRBJ2-1	CASSVQGSGRNEQFF	TGCGCCAGCAGTGTGCAGGGGTCCGGCCGCAATGAGCAGTTCTTC
-	TRBV5-1	-	TRBJ1-5	CASSPGGQPQHF	TGCGCCAGCAGCCCGGGGGGTCAGCCCCAGCATTTT
-	TRBV6-5	-	TRBJ1-1	CASSYSAAGGREAFF	TGTGCCAGCAGTTACTCCGCAGCGGGGGGCCGCGAAGCTTTCTTT
-	TRBV6-6	-	TRBJ2-7	CASSYGGGKDEQYF	TGTGCCAGCAGTTACGGAGGCGGAAAAGATGAGCAGTACTTC
-	TRBV7-9	-	TRBJ2-3	CSSSFTQGGDTQYF	TGTTCCAGCAGCTTTACCCAGGGGGGAGATACGCAGTATTTT
-	TRBV29-1	-	TRBJ2-5	CSVDAGDQETQYF	TGCAGCGTTGATGCAGGGGACCAAGAGACCCAGTACTTC
TRBD2	TRBV7-9	-	TRBJ2-1	CSSSWTSGSLNEQFF	TGTTCCAGCAGTTGGACTAGCGGGAGTTTAAATGAGCAGTTCTTC
TRBD1	TRBV27	few	TRBJ2-7	CASSLHRGVDEQYF	TGTGCCAGCAGTTTACACAGGGGAGTCGACGAGCAGTACTTC
TRBD1	TRBV5-6	few	TRBJ1-1	CASSLKGGTGPEKAFF	TGTGCCAGCAGCCTCAAAGGAGGGACAGGGCCCGAAAAAGCTTTCTTT
TRBD2	TRBV6-1	-	TRBJ2-7	CAGSGGNNYEQYF	TGTGCCGGGAGCGGGGGTAATAACTACGAGCAGTACTTC
-	TRBV7-2	-	TRBJ2-1	CASSSRLGSTNEQFF	TGTGCCAGCAGCTCAAGACTAGGAAGTACCAATGAGCAGTTCTTC
TRBD1	TRBV10-3	few	TRBJ2-1	CAMGGQAANEQFF	TGTGCCATGGGGGGACAGGCCGCGAATGAGCAGTTCTTC
-	TRBV6-5	-	TRBJ1-4	CASSYAGYGLFF	TGTGCCAGCAGTTACGCAGGGTACGGACTGTTTTTT
-	TRBV27	few	TRBJ2-3	CASRWGDSSTDTQYF	TGTGCCAGCAGATGGGGAGACTCTAGCACAGATACGCAGTATTTT
-	TRBV5-1	-	TRBJ2-7	CASSSRRRSSYEQYF	TGCGCCAGCAGCAGTCGACGAAGGAGCTCCTACGAGCAGTACTTC
TRBD1	TRBV7-9	-	TRBJ2-7	CASTLGQGVSYEQYF	TGTGCCAGCACCCTGGGACAGGGGGTCTCCTACGAGCAGTACTTC
-	TRBV20-1	-	TRBJ2-7	CSASLSYEQYF	TGCAGTGCTTCCCTGTCCTACGAGCAGTACTTC
TRBD2	TRBV28	-	TRBJ2-5	CASRVAGVRETQYF	TGTGCCAGCAGGGTAGCGGGAGTAAGAGAGACCCAGTACTTC
TRBD1	TRBV7-9	-	TRBJ2-2	CASSPSGTANTGELFF	TGTGCCAGCAGCCCATCCGGGACAGCGAACACCGGGGAGCTGTTTTTT
TRBD1	TRBV5-1	-	TRBJ1-4	CASKDQGAVSEKLFF	TGCGCCAGCAAAGACCAGGGGGCTGTAAGTGAAAAACTGTTTTTT
-	TRBV2	-	TRBJ2-5	CASSVSLPQETQYF	TGTGCCAGCAGTGTGTCCCTACCTCAAGAGACCCAGTACTTC
TRBD1	TRBV19	-	TRBJ2-1	CASSTGTDSYNEQFF	TGTGCCAGTAGCACAGGGACAGACTCGTACAATGAGCAGTTCTTC
-	TRBV6-6	-	TRBJ1-5	CASRGQTNQPQHF	TGTGCCAGCAGAGGACAGACTAATCAGCCCCAGCATTTT
-	TRBV21-1	-	TRBJ1-5	CASESGCRSNQPQHF	TGTGCCAGCGAATCGGGGTGTAGAAGCAATCAGCCCCAGCATTTT
-	TRBV21-1	-	TRBJ2-7	CASSKETSGEPSFSGKQYF	TGTGCCAGCAGCAAAGAAACTAGCGGGGAACCCAGCTTTTCCGGCAAGCAGTACTTC
-	TRBV4-2	-	TRBJ2-5	CASSQGQQETQYF	TGTGCCAGCAGCCAGGGGCAGCAAGAGACCCAGTACTTC
TRBD1	TRBV19	few	TRBJ1-2	CASSNPTGGDGYTF	TGTGCCAGTAGTAACCCGACAGGGGGCGATGGCTACACCTTC
-	TRBV2	few	TRBJ2-7	CATRRVSAAYEQYF	TGTGCCACCCGACGGGTGTCGGCGGCCTACGAGCAGTACTTC
TRBD1	TRBV5-1	-	TRBJ1-3	CASSYQGAAGNTIYF	TGCGCCAGCAGCTATCAGGGGGCGGCTGGAAACACCATATATTTT
-	TRBV5-4	-	TRBJ1-5	CASSDRDSNQPQHF	TGTGCCAGCAGTGACAGAGATAGCAATCAGCCCCAGCATTTT
TRBD1	TRBV28	-	TRBJ2-7	CASSSPGQGRYEQYF	TGTGCCAGCAGTTCCCCGGGACAGGGGAGGTACGAGCAGTACTTC
-	TRBV30	few	TRBJ2-3	CAWSYPLTGSTDTQYF	TGTGCCTGGAGTTATCCCCTAACGGGGAGCACAGATACGCAGTATTTT
-	TRBV11-2	-	TRBJ1-1	CASSAVTGNTEAFF	TGTGCCAGCAGCGCCGTGACAGGGAACACTGAAGCTTTCTTT
TRBD1	TRBV30	-	TRBJ2-7	CAWRRPGTGVPYEQYF	TGTGCCTGGAGGAGGCCCGGGACAGGGGTCCCCTACGAGCAGTACTTC
TRBD2	TRBV5-5	-	TRBJ2-7	CASSYNTGLAGAGATDF	TGTGCCAGCAGCTATAACACGGGACTAGCGGGGGCAGGGGCGACCGACTTC
TRBD1	TRBV9	once	TRBJ2-7	CASSVSGTGGYEQYF	TGTGCCAGCAGCGTATCGGGGACAGGGGGCTACGAGCAGTACTTC
-	TRBV4-1	-	TRBJ2-5	CASSPRTTWETQYF	TGCGCCAGCAGCCCGCGGACAACGTGGGAGACCCAGTACTTC
-	TRBV2	-	TRBJ2-7	CASRTQGYEQYF	TGTGCCAGCAGGACCCAGGGGTACGAGCAGTACTTC
-	TRBV28	-	TRBJ2-5	CATSFVYGTQYF	TGTGCCACCAGTTTCGTTTACGGGACCCAGTACTTC
-	TRBV19	-	TRBJ1-5	CASSMRSGSNQPQHF	TGTGCCAGTAGTATGCGGTCTGGTAGCAATCAGCCCCAGCATTTT
TRBD2	TRBV2	few	TRBJ2-5	CARGTSGAGETQYF	TGTGCCAGGGGGACTAGCGGAGCTGGGGAGACCCAGTACTTC
-	TRBV19	-	TRBJ2-2	CASSMTGHSTGELFF	TGTGCCAGTAGTATGACAGGACACAGCACCGGGGAGCTGTTTTTT
-	TRBV9	-	TRBJ2-7	CASSVGEQGYSYEQYF	TGTGCCAGCAGCGTAGGCGAGCAGGGGTACTCCTACGAGCAGTACTTC
TRBD1	TRBV6-1	-	TRBJ2-7	CASIARDRDGYEQYF	TGTGCCAGCATCGCCCGGGACAGGGACGGCTACGAGCAGTACTTC
-	TRBV7-9	-	TRBJ1-5	CASSLANSNQPQHF	TGTGCCAGCAGCTTAGCTAATAGCAATCAGCCCCAGCATTTT
-	TRBV6-6	-	TRBJ2-1	CASSGGQYNEQFF	TGTGCCAGCAGTGGCGGACAGTACAATGAGCAGTTCTTC
TRBD2	TRBV2	-	TRBJ2-4	CASSKTSGEAKNIQYF	TGTGCCAGCAGTAAAACTAGCGGGGAAGCCAAAAACATTCAGTACTTC
TRBD1	TRBV7-3	-	TRBJ1-2	CASSFQGQGGFTF	TGTGCCAGCAGCTTTCAGGGACAGGGAGGGTTCACCTTC
TRBD2	TRBV7-6	-	TRBJ2-3	CASSQGLAGPDTQYF	TGTGCCAGCAGCCAGGGACTAGCGGGACCAGATACGCAGTATTTT